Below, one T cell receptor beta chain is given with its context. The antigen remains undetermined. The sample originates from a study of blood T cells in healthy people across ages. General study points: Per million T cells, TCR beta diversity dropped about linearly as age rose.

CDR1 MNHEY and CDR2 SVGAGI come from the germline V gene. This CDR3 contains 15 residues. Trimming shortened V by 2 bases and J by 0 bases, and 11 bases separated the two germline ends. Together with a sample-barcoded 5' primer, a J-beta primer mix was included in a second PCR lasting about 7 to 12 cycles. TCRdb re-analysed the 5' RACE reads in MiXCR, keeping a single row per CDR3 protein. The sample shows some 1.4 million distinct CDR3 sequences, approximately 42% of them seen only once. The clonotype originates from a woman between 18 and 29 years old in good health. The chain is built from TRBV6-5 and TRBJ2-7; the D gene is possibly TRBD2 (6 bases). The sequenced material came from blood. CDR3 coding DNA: TGTGCCAGCAGTTACAACGGGGGTAGCTCCTACGAGCAGTACTTC. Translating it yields CASSYNGGSSYEQYF.